These 11 T cell receptor beta chains were sequenced from one sample in a study of T cell responses to AZD1222 COVID-19 vaccine. Data came from immunoSEQ multiplex PCR; TCRdb stores just in-frame clones and leaves some out. The sample records 98,000 or so clones, roughly 88% being singletons. Sequencing used peripheral blood, obtained on day 0 of AZD1222 vaccination. Receptors originate from an adult in good health.

This clone was seen just once. V and J are TRBV4-3 and TRBJ1-6, with TRBD1 identical over 9 bases. V shed 3 bases and J 11 bases; nucleotides not matched to a gene: 11. This CDR3 spans 16 amino acids. Germline CDR1 and CDR2: LGHNA and YSLEER. CDR3 nucleotide sequence: TGCGCCAGCAGCCAGCGAGACCGGGACAGGGTTCCACCCCTCCACTTT. Translated, it gives CASSQRDRDRVPPLHF.

The chain joins TRBV15 to TRBJ2-6; 7 bases align to TRBD2. Germline V gene lookup returns CDR1 LNHNV and CDR2 YYDKDF (reference sequence). This CDR3 contains 20 residues. Trimming cost V 0 bases and J 0 bases; bases outside gene matches: 11. CDR3 loop: CATSRDIMAGVLSGANVLTF. CDR3 nucleotide sequence: TGTGCCACCAGCAGAGATATTATGGCGGGAGTCCTCTCTGGGGCCAACGTCCTGACTTTC.

The V call is TRBV4-2, the J call TRBJ1-3; D unresolved. Trimming took off 0 bases at V and 2 bases at J, with 17 bases between the two ends. The CDR3 covers 18 residues. The germline V gene encodes CDR1 LGHNA and CDR2 YNFKEQ. The CDR3: CASSQDLSKGRAGNTIYF. In DNA, the CDR3 is TGTGCCAGCAGCCAAGATTTAAGTAAAGGCAGAGCTGGAAACACCATATATTTT.

This clone was detected once. The chain uses TRBV19 and TRBJ1-5; a possible D gene is TRBD1 (5 bases). The germline gives CDR1 LNHDA, CDR2 SQIVND (reference sequence). V lost 3 bases, J lost 1 base, and 10 bases lay in between. CDR3 length equals 15 residues. The chain's CDR3 is CASSMIRDSNQPQHF. The CDR3, as DNA: TGTGCCAGTAGTATGATCCGGGACAGCAATCAGCCCCAGCATTTT.

The chain uses TRBV5-5 and TRBJ1-5; D gene uncertain. Per the germline V gene, CDR1 is SGHKS and CDR2 is YYEKEE (reference sequence). V shed 1 base and J shed 0 bases, with 14 bases lying between them. There are 17 residues in the CDR3. The CDR3 protein is CASSLSSTGVSNQPQHF. The CDR3 nucleotides read TGTGCCAGCAGCTTGTCGTCCACGGGAGTTAGCAATCAGCCCCAGCATTTT.

The chain joins TRBV7-9 to TRBJ2-5; D might be TRBD1 (5 bases). The V end was cut by 2 bases, the J end by 0 bases, with 7 bases between. The CDR3 runs 14 residues. Germline V lookup: CDR1 SEHNR, CDR2 FQNEAQ (reference sequence). CDR3: CASSLSGYQETQYF. The CDR3 bases are TGTGCCAGCAGCTTATCAGGGTACCAAGAGACCCAGTACTTC.

The sample holds one count of this clone. The chain carries TRBV6-2 or TRBV6-3 and TRBJ2-5; 9 positions agree with TRBD1. From germline, CDR1 is MNHEY and CDR2 SVGEGT. This CDR3 has 16 amino acids. The J segment lost 5 bases and the V segment lost 5 bases, leaving 12 bases of the junction unmatched. In nucleotides, the CDR3 is TGTGCCAGCAGTGACGCGGGTACAGGGGGCGAGGAGACCCAGTACTTC. Amino acid sequence: CASSDAGTGGEETQYF.

The V call is TRBV25-1, the J call TRBJ1-1, with D possibly matching TRBD1 (6 bases). Per germline, CDR1 MGHDK and CDR2 SYGVNS. This CDR3 contains 13 residues. V was shortened by 2 bases and J by 5 bases, with 9 bases between the two germline ends. The CDR3 coding sequence is TGTGCCAGCAGTGAAGGGACAAGAACTGAAGCTTTCTTT. Encoded protein: CASSEGTRTEAFF.

The chain is built from TRBV24-1 and TRBJ2-1; no firm D call. The CDR3 length is 14 residues. Germline CDR1 and CDR2: KGHDR and SFDVKD. V was trimmed by 6 bases and J by 6 bases, leaving 14 bases between them. The CDR3 reads CATSRNSPGNEQFF. The CDR3 coding sequence is TGTGCCACCAGTCGAAACTCCCCCGGCAATGAGCAGTTCTTC.

The chain links TRBV6-2 or TRBV6-3 to TRBJ1-5; unclear D gene. V was trimmed by 3 bases and J by 0 bases, leaving 15 bases between them. CDR3 length: 17 amino acids. Germline lookup yields CDR1 MNHEY and CDR2 SVGEGT. The CDR3 region is CASSYIIGVSSNQPQHF. Written as DNA, the CDR3 is TGTGCCAGCAGTTATATTATTGGTGTCAGTAGCAATCAGCCCCAGCATTTT.

The rearrangement links TRBV7-9 to TRBJ2-3, with a tentative D call TRBD1 (6 bases). The CDR3 runs 14 residues. Germline loops: CDR1 SEHNR, CDR2 FQNEAQ (reference sequence). Between the trimmed V and J ends, which lost 5 bases and 6 bases, there was a span of 15 bases. The CDR3 DNA follows: TGTGCCAGCAGCAAACAGGGCCCCGAGGATACGCAGTATTTT. The encoded protein is CASSKQGPEDTQYF.